This T cell receptor (beta chain) derives from a study of tumor-infiltrating lymphocytes in oesophageal squamous cell carcinoma. TCRdb fed the PCR reads into MiXCR, producing one record per CDR3 protein. The sample has more than 15,000 distinct CDR3 sequences, 40% to 55% seen once. Looked up from germline, CDR1 is SGHVT and CDR2 is SQSDAQ. The CDR3 consists of 12 residues. The clonotype originates from a female donor with esophageal squamous cell carcinoma. This chain joins TRBV7-4 and TRBJ2-3; 7 positions agree with TRBD1. The last part of the DNA fits TRBJ2-1 better; the J call may be wrong. Sequencing was done on a sample of normal esophageal tissue next to the tumor. This CDR3 reads CASSLGTGGQFF. The CDR3 nucleotides are TGTGCCAGCAGCTTAGGGACAGGTGGGCAGTTCTTC.